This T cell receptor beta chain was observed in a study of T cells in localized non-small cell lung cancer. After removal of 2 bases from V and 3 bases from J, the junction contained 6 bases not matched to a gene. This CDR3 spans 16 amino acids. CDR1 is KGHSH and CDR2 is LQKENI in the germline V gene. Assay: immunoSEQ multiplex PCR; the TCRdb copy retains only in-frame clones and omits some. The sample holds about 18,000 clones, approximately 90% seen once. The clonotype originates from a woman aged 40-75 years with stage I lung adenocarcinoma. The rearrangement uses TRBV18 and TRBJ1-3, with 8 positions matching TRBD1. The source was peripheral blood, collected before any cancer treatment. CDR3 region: CASSPDQGAYGNTIYF. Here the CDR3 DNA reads TGTGCCAGCTCACCAGACCAGGGGGCGTATGGAAACACCATATATTTT.